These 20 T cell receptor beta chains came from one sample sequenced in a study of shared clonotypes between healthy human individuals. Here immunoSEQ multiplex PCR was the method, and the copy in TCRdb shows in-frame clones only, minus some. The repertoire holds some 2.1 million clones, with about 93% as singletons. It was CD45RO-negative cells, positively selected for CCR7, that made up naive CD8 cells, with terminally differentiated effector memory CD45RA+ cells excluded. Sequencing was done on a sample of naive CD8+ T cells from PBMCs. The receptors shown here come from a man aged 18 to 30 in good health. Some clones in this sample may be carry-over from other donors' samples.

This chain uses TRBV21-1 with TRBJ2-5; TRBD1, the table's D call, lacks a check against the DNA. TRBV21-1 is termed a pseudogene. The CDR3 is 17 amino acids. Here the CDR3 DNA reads TGTGCCAGCAGCAAAGCTAGAACAGGGGGTTTGTTAGAGACCCAGTACTTC. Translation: CASSKARTGGLLETQYF.

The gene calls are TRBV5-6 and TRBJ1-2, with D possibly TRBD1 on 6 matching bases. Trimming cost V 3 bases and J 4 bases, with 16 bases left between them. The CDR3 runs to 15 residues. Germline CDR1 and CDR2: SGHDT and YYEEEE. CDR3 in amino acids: CASSSTYRAPYGYTF. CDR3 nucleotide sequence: TGTGCCAGCAGCTCCACCTACAGGGCCCCCTATGGCTACACCTTC.

The CDR3 spells CASSSMWGHTEAFF. The CDR3 DNA reads as TGTGCCAGCAGCTCCATGTGGGGGCACACTGAAGCTTTCTTT. The rearrangement joins TRBV7-2 to TRBJ1-1; D perhaps matches TRBD1 (6 bases). V lost 4 bases to trimming and J lost 3 bases, with 12 bases between them. The CDR3 is made up of 14 amino acids. Germline V lookup: CDR1 SGHTA, CDR2 FQGNSA. The full variable domain, completed using reference TRBV7-2 and TRBJ1-1, is GAGVSQSPSNKVTEKGKDVELRCDPISGHTALYWYRQSLGQGLEFLIYFQGNSAPDKSGLPSDRFSAERTGGSVSTLTIQRTQQEDSAVYLCASSSMWGHTEAFFGQGTRLTVV.

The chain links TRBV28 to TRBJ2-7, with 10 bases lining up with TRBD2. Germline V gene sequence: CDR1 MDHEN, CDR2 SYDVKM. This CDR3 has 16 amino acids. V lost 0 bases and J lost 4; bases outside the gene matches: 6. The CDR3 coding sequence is TGTGCCAGCAGTTTATGGTCTAGCGGGAGAACTTACGAGCAGTACTTC. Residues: CASSLWSSGRTYEQYF.

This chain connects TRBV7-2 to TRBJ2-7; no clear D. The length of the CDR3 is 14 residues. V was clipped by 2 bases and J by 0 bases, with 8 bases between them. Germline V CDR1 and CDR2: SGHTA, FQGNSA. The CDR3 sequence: CASSLRGFSYEQYF. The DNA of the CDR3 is TGTGCCAGCAGCTTACGAGGCTTCTCCTACGAGCAGTACTTC. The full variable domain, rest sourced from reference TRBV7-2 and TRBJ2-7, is GAGVSQSPSNKVTEKGKDVELRCDPISGHTALYWYRQSLGQGLEFLIYFQGNSAPDKSGLPSDRFSAERTGGSVSTLTIQRTQQEDSAVYLCASSLRGFSYEQYFGPGTRLTVT.

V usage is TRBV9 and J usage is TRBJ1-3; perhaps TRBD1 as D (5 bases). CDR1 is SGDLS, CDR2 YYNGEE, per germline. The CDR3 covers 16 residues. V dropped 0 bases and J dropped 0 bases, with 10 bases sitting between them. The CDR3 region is CASSVDGTDSGNTIYF. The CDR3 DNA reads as TGTGCCAGCAGCGTAGATGGGACGGACTCTGGAAACACCATATATTTT.

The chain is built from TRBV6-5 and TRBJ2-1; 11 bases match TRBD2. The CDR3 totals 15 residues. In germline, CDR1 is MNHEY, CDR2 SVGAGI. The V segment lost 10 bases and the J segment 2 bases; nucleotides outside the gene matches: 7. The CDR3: CANLSGRGTYNEQFF. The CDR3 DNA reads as TGTGCCAACCTTAGCGGGAGGGGCACCTACAATGAGCAGTTCTTC.

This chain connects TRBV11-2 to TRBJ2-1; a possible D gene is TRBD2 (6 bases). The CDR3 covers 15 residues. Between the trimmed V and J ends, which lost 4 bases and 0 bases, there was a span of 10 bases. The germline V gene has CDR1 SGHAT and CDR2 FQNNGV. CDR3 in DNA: TGTGCCAGCAGCTACCACGGGAGCTCCTACAATGAGCAGTTCTTC. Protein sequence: CASSYHGSSYNEQFF.

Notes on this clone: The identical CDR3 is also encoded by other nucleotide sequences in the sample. CDR3 sequence: CASSPQGLNTEAFF. The CDR3 DNA reads as TGTGCCAGCAGTCCACAGGGGTTGAACACTGAAGCTTTCTTT. The chain combines TRBV27 with TRBJ1-1; 7 nucleotides match TRBD1. J gave up 0 bases and V 5 bases, and 3 bases lay outside the gene matches. The CDR3 runs 14 residues. Germline CDR1 is MNHEY and CDR2 is SMNVEV (reference sequence).

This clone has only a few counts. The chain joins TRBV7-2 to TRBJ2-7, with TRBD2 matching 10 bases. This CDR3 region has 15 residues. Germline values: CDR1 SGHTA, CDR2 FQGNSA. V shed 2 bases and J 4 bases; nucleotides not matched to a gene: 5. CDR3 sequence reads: CASSLTGLAYYEQYF. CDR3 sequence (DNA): TGTGCCAGCAGCTTAACGGGACTAGCGTATTACGAGCAGTACTTC.

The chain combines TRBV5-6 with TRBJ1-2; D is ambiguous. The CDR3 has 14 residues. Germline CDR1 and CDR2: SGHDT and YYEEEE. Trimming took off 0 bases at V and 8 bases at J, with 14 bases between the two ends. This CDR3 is CASSLAGMGGGYTF. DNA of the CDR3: TGTGCCAGCAGCTTGGCGGGGATGGGTGGCGGCTACACCTTC. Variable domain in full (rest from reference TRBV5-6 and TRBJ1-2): DAGVTQSPTHLIKTRGQQVTLRCSPKSGHDTVSWYQQALGQGPQFIFQYYEEEERQRGNFPDRFSGHQFPNYSSELNVNALLLGDSALYLCASSLAGMGGGYTFGSGTRLTVV.

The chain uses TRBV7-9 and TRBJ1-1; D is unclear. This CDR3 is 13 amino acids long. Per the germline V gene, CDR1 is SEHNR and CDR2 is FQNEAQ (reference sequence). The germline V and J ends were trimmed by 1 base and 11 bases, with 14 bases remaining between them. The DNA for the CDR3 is TGTGCCAGCAGCTTAGTGGACGCGTGGGAGGCTTTCTTT. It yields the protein CASSLVDAWEAFF.

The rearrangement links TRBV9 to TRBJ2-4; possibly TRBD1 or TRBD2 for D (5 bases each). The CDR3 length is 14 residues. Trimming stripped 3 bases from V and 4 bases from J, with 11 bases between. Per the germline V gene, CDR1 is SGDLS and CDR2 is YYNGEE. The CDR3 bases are TGTGCCAGCAGCGCGGGACCGACGAAAAACATTCAGTACTTC. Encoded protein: CASSAGPTKNIQYF.

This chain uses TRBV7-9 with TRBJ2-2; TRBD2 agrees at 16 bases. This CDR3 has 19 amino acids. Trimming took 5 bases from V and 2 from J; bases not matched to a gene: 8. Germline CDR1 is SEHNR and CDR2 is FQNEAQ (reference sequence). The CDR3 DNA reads TGTGCCAGCAGCGGGGCCGGGACTAGCGGGAGGGCCAACACCGGGGAGCTGTTTTTT. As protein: CASSGAGTSGRANTGELFF.

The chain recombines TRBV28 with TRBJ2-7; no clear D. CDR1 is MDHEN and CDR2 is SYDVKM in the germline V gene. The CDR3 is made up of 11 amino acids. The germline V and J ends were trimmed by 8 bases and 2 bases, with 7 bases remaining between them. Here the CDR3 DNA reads TGTGCCAGCGGTGATGCCTACGAGCAGTACTTC. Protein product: CASGDAYEQYF.

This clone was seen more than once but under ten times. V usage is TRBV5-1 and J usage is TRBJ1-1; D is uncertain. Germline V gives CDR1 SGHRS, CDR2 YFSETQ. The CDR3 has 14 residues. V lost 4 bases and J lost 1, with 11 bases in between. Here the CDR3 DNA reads TGCGCCAGCAGCGCTGGACTTCCGAACACTGAAGCTTTCTTT. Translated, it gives CASSAGLPNTEAFF. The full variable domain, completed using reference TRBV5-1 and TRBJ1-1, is KAGVTQTPRYLIKTRGQQVTLSCSPISGHRSVSWYQQTPGQGLQFLFEYFSETQRNKGNFPGRFSGRQFSNSRSEMNVSTLELGDSALYLCASSAGLPNTEAFFGQGTRLTVV.

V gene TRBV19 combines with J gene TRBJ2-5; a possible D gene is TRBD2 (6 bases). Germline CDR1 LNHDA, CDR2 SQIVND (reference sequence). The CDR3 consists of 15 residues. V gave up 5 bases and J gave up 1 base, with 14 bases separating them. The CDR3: CASSDGGTLQETQYF. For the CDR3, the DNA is TGTGCCAGTAGTGACGGGGGAACCCTCCAAGAGACCCAGTACTTC.

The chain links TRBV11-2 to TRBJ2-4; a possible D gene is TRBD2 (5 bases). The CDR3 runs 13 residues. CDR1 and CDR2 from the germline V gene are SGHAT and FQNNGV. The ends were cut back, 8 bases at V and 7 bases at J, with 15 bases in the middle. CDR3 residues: CASGGRDWNIQYF. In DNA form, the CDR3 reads TGTGCCAGCGGAGGTAGGGATTGGAACATTCAGTACTTC.

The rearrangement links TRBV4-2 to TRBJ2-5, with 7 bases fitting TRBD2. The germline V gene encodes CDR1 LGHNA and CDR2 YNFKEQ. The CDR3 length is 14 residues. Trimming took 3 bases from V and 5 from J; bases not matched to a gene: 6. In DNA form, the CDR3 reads TGTGCCAGCAGCCATCGGCGGGAGCGGGAGACCCAGTACTTC. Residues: CASSHRRERETQYF.

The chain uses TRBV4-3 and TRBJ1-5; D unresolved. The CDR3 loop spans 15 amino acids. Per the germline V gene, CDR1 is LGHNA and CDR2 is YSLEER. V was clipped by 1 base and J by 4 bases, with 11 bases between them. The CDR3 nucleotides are TGCGCCAGCAGCCAAGTTCCGGGGTCAAATCAGCCCCAGCATTTT. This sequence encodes CASSQVPGSNQPQHF.